The 22 T cell receptor beta chains in this list originate from one sample, sequenced in a study of early T cells in non-severe SARS-CoV-2 infection. One entry per CDR3 protein, called by TCRdb with MiXCR from the 5' RACE reads. The sample holds about 84,000 distinct CDR3 sequences, roughly 12% seen once. The sequenced material came from whole blood. The source of these receptors is an adult who was a healthcare worker with PCR-confirmed SARS-CoV-2 infection or an uninfected control (not recorded which).

This clonotype has ten or more counts. This chain joins TRBV9 and TRBJ2-1; D call uncertain. V was cut by 2 bases and J by 4 bases, with 13 bases left in between. Germline CDR1 reads SGDLS; CDR2 reads YYNGEE. This CDR3 is 15 amino acids long. The CDR3 DNA reads TGTGCCAGCAGCGTTGAAGGGTATATATACAATGAGCAGTTCTTC. The encoded protein is CASSVEGYIYNEQFF.

CDR3 sequence: CSARVGLSTDTQYF. The DNA of the CDR3 is TGCAGCGCTCGAGTCGGACTAAGCACAGATACGCAGTATTTT. The chain links TRBV29-1 to TRBJ2-3; D perhaps matches TRBD2 (6 bases). There are 14 residues in the CDR3. CDR1 and CDR2 from the germline V gene are SQVTM and ANQGSEA. Trimming pared 7 bases from V and 0 bases from J, leaving 14 bases between.

The sample holds many counts of this clonotype. V and J are TRBV12-3 or TRBV12-4 and TRBJ2-1; D gene unclear. The CDR3 runs 12 residues. Trimming stripped 8 bases from V and 2 bases from J, with 7 bases between. CDR3 in amino acids: CASRYTYNEQFF. Written as DNA, the CDR3 is TGTGCCAGCCGGTACACCTACAATGAGCAGTTCTTC.

This chain connects TRBV25-1 to TRBJ1-4; no firm D call. This CDR3 has 13 amino acids. Germline CDR1 and CDR2: MGHDK and SYGVNS. The ends were cut back, 5 bases at V and 4 bases at J, with 8 bases in the middle. CDR3 in amino acids: CASSLLNNEKLFF. CDR3 coding DNA: TGTGCCAGCAGTCTACTGAATAATGAAAAACTGTTTTTT.

This clonotype was detected many times. This sequence joins TRBV7-9 and TRBJ2-1; tentative D call: TRBD2 (6 bases). Germline-derived CDR1 and CDR2 are SEHNR and FQNEAQ (reference sequence). V shed 1 base and J shed 0 bases, with 10 bases lying between them. The CDR3 covers 16 residues. The CDR3 DNA follows: TGTGCCAGCAGCTTAGGCGGGGTGAGCTCCTACAATGAGCAGTTCTTC. Translation: CASSLGGVSSYNEQFF.

The rearrangement joins TRBV7-6 to TRBJ2-2; 12 bases are shared with TRBD2. CDR1 SGHVS and CDR2 FNYEAQ come from the germline V gene. V was pared by 5 bases and J by 3 bases, with 7 bases of the junction left unmatched. This CDR3 spans 17 amino acids. The CDR3 DNA is TGTGCCAGCAGCCCCATCCCTAGCGGGGGGGACACCGGGGAGCTGTTTTTT. It specifies CASSPIPSGGDTGELFF.

This clonotype was counted many times. The V and J genes are TRBV7-9 and TRBJ2-1; tentative D call: TRBD2 (5 bases). Germline V CDR1 and CDR2: SEHNR, FQNEAQ (reference sequence). V lost 7 bases and J 2 bases, leaving 9 bases between the germline ends. This CDR3 is built from 13 residues. The CDR3 DNA reads TGTGCCAGCACGGCGGGCGCCTACAATGAGCAGTTCTTC. It specifies CASTAGAYNEQFF.

In nucleotides, the CDR3 is TGTGCCAGCTCCACCGTCGGGAACGAGCAGTACTTC. Protein: CASSTVGNEQYF. The chain recombines TRBV18 with TRBJ2-7, with D tentatively TRBD2 (5 bases). This CDR3 is 12 amino acids long. Per the germline V gene, CDR1 is KGHSH and CDR2 is LQKENI. The V end was cut by 6 bases, the J end by 5 bases, with 11 bases between.

This clonotype has at least ten counts. The chain couples TRBV7-8 to TRBJ2-2; D tentatively reads TRBD1 or TRBD2 (5 bases each). Trimming pared 4 bases from V and 1 base from J, leaving 25 bases between. CDR1 is SGHVS, CDR2 FQNEAQ, per germline. The CDR3 runs to 20 residues. CDR3 protein: CASSSRPPTGAAENTGELFF. CDR3 sequence (DNA): TGTGCCAGCAGCTCGCGGCCCCCGACCGGGGCGGCAGAGAACACCGGGGAGCTGTTTTTT.

This clonotype came up many times. The chain carries TRBV7-9 and TRBJ2-6; D remains unclear. The germline gives CDR1 SEHNR, CDR2 FQNEAQ (reference sequence). The CDR3 is made up of 15 amino acids. Between the trimmed V and J ends, which lost 1 base and 3 bases, there was a span of 7 bases. The CDR3: CASSLGYGGANVLTF. The CDR3 bases are TGTGCCAGCAGCTTAGGGTATGGTGGGGCCAACGTCCTGACTTTC.

The table lists this clonotype with many counts. The rearrangement joins TRBV29-1 to TRBJ2-7; TRBD1 agrees at 11 bases. V shed 6 bases, J shed 5 bases, and the junction held 6 bases outside the gene matches. CDR1 SQVTM and CDR2 ANQGSEA come from the germline V gene. The CDR3 loop spans 13 amino acids. The CDR3 sequence: CSVPGQGVNEQYF. For the CDR3, the DNA is TGCAGCGTCCCGGGACAGGGGGTCAACGAGCAGTACTTC.

This clonotype was picked up many times. The rearrangement links TRBV9 to TRBJ2-7; 11 bases match TRBD1. J lost 3 bases, V lost 0 bases, and 2 bases had no gene match. The CDR3 is 15 residues long. Germline V gives CDR1 SGDLS, CDR2 YYNGEE. The CDR3 DNA sequence: TGTGCCAGCAGCGTAGGGGGACAGGGGGTCTACGAGCAGTACTTC. Amino acid sequence: CASSVGGQGVYEQYF.

This clonotype was found many times. The rearrangement joins TRBV10-2 to TRBJ1-4, with 7 bases that match TRBD1. The V gene's germline CDR1 is WSHSY and CDR2 SAAADI. The CDR3 spans 13 residues. Germline trimming cut 5 bases from V and 10 bases from J; bases unmatched to any gene: 7. This chain's CDR3 is CASSRDSLGKLFF. The CDR3 DNA reads as TGCGCCAGCAGTCGGGACAGTCTGGGAAAACTGTTTTTT.

This clonotype was seen many times. V and J are TRBV5-1 and TRBJ2-5; TRBD2 is a possible D gene (6 bases). V lost 0 bases and J lost 2, with 14 bases in between. CDR1 is SGHRS and CDR2 is YFSETQ in the germline V gene. The CDR3 loop spans 16 amino acids. CDR3 sequence (DNA): TGCGCCAGCAGCTTGGTGAGGGTTAGCGGTCAAGAGACCCAGTACTTC. It specifies CASSLVRVSGQETQYF. The whole variable domain, remainder taken from reference TRBV5-1 and TRBJ2-5, is KAGVTQTPRYLIKTRGQQVTLSCSPISGHRSVSWYQQTPGQGLQFLFEYFSETQRNKGNFPGRFSGRQFSNSRSEMNVSTLELGDSALYLCASSLVRVSGQETQYFGPGTRLLVL.

This clonotype showed up just a few times. The chain employs TRBV10-3 and TRBJ2-1; D gene ambiguous. CDR1 ENHRY and CDR2 SYGVKD come from the germline V gene. This CDR3 has 13 amino acids. V lost 5 bases and J 9 bases, leaving 14 bases between the germline ends. The CDR3 reads CAISLLGSREQFF. Here the CDR3 DNA reads TGTGCCATCAGTCTGCTCGGTTCGCGTGAGCAGTTCTTC.

In this sample, this clonotype turned up many times. The chain links TRBV5-4 to TRBJ2-1, with 11 positions matching TRBD2. Trimming cost V 8 bases and J 7 bases; bases outside gene matches: 5. This CDR3 region has 13 residues. Germline V gene data show CDR1 as SGHNT and CDR2 as YYREEE (reference sequence). CDR3 in amino acids: CARSTSGTNEQFF. The CDR3 nucleotides read TGTGCCAGATCGACTAGCGGGACGAATGAGCAGTTCTTC.

Many counts were recorded for this clonotype. The chain carries TRBV5-4 and TRBJ1-1, with 10 bases that match TRBD1. Germline V gene data show CDR1 as SGHNT and CDR2 as YYREEE (reference sequence). The CDR3 covers 17 residues. The V segment lost 3 bases and the J segment 4 bases; nucleotides outside the gene matches: 12. In DNA, the CDR3 is TGTGCCAGCAGCTGGCTCCGACAGGGGGCTAGGACCACTGAAGCTTTCTTT. This sequence encodes CASSWLRQGARTTEAFF.

This clonotype has more than one count but fewer than ten. V usage is TRBV29-1 and J usage is TRBJ2-4, with TRBD1 as a possible D gene (5 bases). Germline CDR1 and CDR2: SQVTM and ANQGSEA. The CDR3 loop spans 14 amino acids. V was cut by 4 bases and J by 0 bases, with 10 bases left in between. The CDR3 protein is CSVARGLAKNIQYF. In nucleotides, the CDR3 is TGCAGCGTTGCAAGGGGTCTAGCCAAAAACATTCAGTACTTC. Based on the CDR3 plus reference TRBV29-1 and TRBJ2-4, the full variable domain is SAVISQKPSRDICQRGTSLTIQCQVDSQVTMMFWYRQQPGQSLTLIATANQGSEATYESGFVIDKFPISRPNLTFSTLTVSNMSPEDSSIYLCSVARGLAKNIQYFGAGTRLSVL.

Note on this clonotype: A much larger clone differs by one base, so this may be a read error. V gene TRBV20-1 combines with J gene TRBJ1-4; TRBD1 might be the D (6 bases). This CDR3 region has 13 residues. V was clipped by 3 bases and J by 11 bases, with 16 bases between them. Germline CDR1 reads DFQATT; CDR2 reads SNEGSKA (reference sequence). The CDR3 here is CSASRGGTDKLFF. The CDR3 nucleotides read TGCAGTGCTAGTAGAGGGGGAACGGATAAACTGTTTTTT.

There are many counts of this clonotype. The chain employs TRBV9 and TRBJ1-1; D unresolved. Germline V gives CDR1 SGDLS, CDR2 YYNGEE. The CDR3 is made up of 13 amino acids. V gave up 3 bases and J gave up 0 bases, with 6 bases separating them. This CDR3 is CASSAQVNTEAFF. DNA of the CDR3: TGTGCCAGCAGCGCCCAGGTGAACACTGAAGCTTTCTTT. The complete variable domain, with remaining parts taken from reference TRBV9 and TRBJ1-1, reads DSGVTQTPKHLITATGQRVTLRCSPRSGDLSVYWYQQSLDQGLQFLIQYYNGEERAKGNILERFSAQQFPDLHSELNLSSLELGDSALYFCASSAQVNTEAFFGQGTRLTVV.

This clonotype was observed at least ten times. The chain uses TRBV11-2 and TRBJ1-2; 9 bases agree with TRBD1. Germline V lookup: CDR1 SGHAT, CDR2 FQNNGV. Losses at the gene ends were 3 bases for V and 4 bases for J; bases not matched to a gene: 3. The CDR3 is 14 residues long. CDR3 sequence (DNA): TGTGCCAGCAGCTTTGGACAGGGGATCTATGGCTACACCTTC. It encodes CASSFGQGIYGYTF.

This clonotype showed up just a few times. The genes are TRBV20-1 and TRBJ2-1; a possible D gene is TRBD2 (6 bases). Deletions cut 1 base from V and 8 bases from J, with 18 bases between. Germline-derived CDR1 and CDR2 are DFQATT and SNEGSKA (reference sequence). The CDR3 spans 15 residues. CDR3 in DNA: TGCAGTGCTAGAGTGCGGACGGGGGTAAGGGATGAGCAGTTCTTC. This codes for CSARVRTGVRDEQFF.